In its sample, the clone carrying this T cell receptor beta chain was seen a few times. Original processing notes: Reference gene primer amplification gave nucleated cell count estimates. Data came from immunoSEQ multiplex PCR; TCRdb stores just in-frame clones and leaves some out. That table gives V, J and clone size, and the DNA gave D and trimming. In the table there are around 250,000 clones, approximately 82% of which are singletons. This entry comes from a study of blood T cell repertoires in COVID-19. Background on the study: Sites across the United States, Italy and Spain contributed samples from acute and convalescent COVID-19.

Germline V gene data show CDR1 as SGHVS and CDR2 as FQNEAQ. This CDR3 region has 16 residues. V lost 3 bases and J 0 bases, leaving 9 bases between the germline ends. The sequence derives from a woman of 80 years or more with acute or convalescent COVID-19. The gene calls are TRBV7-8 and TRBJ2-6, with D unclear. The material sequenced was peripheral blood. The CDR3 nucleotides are TGTGCCAGCAGCTTGAGTGCTGGCTCTGGGGCCAACGTCCTGACTTTC. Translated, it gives CASSLSAGSGANVLTF.